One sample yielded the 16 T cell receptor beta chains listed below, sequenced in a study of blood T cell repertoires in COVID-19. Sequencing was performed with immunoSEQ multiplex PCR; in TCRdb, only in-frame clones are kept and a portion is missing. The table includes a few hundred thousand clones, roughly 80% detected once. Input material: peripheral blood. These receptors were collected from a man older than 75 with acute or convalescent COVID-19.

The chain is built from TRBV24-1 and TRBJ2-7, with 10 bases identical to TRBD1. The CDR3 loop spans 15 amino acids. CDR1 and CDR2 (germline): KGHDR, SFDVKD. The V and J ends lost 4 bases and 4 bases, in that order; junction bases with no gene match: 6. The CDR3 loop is CATSEGQGKRYEQYF. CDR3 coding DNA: TGTGCCACCAGTGAGGGACAGGGGAAGAGGTACGAGCAGTACTTC.

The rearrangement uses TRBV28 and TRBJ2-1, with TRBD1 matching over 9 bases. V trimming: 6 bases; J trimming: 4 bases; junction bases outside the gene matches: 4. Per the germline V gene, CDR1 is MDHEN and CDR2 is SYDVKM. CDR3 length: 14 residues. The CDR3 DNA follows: TGTGCCAGCAGGAGGACAGGGGCGTACAATGAGCAGTTCTTC. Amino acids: CASRRTGAYNEQFF.

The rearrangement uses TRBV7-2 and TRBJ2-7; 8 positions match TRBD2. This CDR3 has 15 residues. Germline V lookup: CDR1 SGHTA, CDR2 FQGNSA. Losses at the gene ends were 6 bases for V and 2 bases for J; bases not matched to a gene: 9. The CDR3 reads CASRTSGGVTYEQYF. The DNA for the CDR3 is TGTGCCAGCAGAACTAGCGGAGGGGTAACCTACGAGCAGTACTTC.

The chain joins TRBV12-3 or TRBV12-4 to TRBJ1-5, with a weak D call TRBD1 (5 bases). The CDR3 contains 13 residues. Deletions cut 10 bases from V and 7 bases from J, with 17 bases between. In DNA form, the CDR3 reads TGTGCCACCTACGGGGGTCCGGGACAGCCCCAGCATTTT. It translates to CATYGGPGQPQHF.

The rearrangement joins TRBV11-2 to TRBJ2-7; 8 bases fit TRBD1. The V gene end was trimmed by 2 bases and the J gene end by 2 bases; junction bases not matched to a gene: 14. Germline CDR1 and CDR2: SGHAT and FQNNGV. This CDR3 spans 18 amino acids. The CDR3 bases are TGTGCCAGCAGCTTAACCTACAAACGGGACAGGCTTGCCTACGAGCAGTACTTC. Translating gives CASSLTYKRDRLAYEQYF.

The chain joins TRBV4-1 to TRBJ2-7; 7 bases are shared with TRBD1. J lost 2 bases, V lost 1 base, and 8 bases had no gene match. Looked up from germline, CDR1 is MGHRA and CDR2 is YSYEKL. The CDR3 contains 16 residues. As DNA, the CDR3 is TGCGCCAGCAGCCAAGCGGCACAGGGGTCCCCCTACGAGCAGTACTTC. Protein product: CASSQAAQGSPYEQYF.

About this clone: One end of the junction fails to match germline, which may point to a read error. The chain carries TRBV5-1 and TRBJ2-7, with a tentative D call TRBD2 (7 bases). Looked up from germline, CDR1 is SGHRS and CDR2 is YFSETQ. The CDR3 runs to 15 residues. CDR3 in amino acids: CARSLGGGSSYEQYF. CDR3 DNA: TGCGCCCGCAGCTTGGGGGGGGGCTCCTCCTACGAGCAGTACTTC.

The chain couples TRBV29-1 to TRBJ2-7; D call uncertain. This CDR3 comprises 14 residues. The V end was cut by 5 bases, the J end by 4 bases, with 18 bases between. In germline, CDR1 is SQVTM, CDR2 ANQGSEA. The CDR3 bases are TGCAGCGTTCACTTTGTGACACTTCCTTACGAGCAGTACTTC. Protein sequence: CSVHFVTLPYEQYF.

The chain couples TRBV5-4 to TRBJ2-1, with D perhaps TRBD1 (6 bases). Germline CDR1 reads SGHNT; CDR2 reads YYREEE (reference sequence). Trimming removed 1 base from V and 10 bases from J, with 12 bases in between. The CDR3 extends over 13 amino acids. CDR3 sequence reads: CASSLNRVGEQFF. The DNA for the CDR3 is TGTGCCAGCAGCTTGAACAGGGTGGGGGAGCAGTTCTTC. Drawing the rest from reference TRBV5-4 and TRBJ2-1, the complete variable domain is ETGVTQSPTHLIKTRGQQVTLRCSSQSGHNTVSWYQQALGQGPQFIFQYYREEENGRGNFPPRFSGLQFPNYSSELNVNALELDDSALYLCASSLNRVGEQFFGPGTRLTVL.

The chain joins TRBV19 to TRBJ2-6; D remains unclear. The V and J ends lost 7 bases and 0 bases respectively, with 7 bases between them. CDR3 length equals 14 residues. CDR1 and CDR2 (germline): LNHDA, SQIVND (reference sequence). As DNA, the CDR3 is TGTGCCAGTATGAGCCTCTCTGGGGCCAACGTCCTGACTTTC. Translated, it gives CASMSLSGANVLTF.

The CDR3 protein is CASSTTGGNTIYF. CDR3 nucleotide sequence: TGTGCCAGCAGCACCACAGGGGGAAACACCATATATTTT. The rearrangement joins TRBV3-1 (or the pseudogene TRBV3-2) to TRBJ1-3; the D gene is possibly TRBD1 (6 bases). Germline CDR1 is LGHDT and CDR2 is YNNKEL (reference sequence). V dropped 5 bases and J dropped 4 bases, with 9 bases sitting between them. The CDR3 totals 13 residues.

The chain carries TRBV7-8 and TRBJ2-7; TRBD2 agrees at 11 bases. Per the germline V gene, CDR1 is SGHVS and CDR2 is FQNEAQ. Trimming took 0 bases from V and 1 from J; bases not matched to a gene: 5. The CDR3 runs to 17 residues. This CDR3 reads CASSLASLAGGSYEQYF. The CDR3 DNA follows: TGTGCCAGCAGCTTAGCTAGCCTAGCGGGAGGATCCTACGAGCAGTACTTC.

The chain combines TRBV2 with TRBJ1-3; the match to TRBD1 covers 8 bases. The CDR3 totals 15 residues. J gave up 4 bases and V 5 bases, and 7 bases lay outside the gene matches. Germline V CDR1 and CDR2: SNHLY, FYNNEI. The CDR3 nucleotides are TGTGCCAGCAGTAGACAGGGGCCGGGGGGAAACACCATATATTTT. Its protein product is CASSRQGPGGNTIYF.

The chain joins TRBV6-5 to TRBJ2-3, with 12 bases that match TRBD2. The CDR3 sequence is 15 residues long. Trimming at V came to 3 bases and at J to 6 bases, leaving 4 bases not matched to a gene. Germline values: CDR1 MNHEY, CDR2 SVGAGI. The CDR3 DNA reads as TGTGCCAGCAGTTATGCTAGCGGGGGGGCGGATACGCAGTATTTT. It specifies CASSYASGGADTQYF.

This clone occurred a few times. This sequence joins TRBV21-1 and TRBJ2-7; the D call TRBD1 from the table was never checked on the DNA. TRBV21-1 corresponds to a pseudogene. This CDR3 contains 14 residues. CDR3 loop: CASSKGTDPCEQYF. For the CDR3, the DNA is TGTGCCAGCAGCAAGGGGACAGACCCATGCGAGCAGTACTTC.

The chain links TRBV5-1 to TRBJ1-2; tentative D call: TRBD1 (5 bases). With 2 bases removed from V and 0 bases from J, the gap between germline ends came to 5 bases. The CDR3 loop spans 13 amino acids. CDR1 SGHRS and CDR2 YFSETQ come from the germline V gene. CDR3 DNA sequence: TGCGCCAGCAGCTTCAGGGCTAACTATGGCTACACCTTC. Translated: CASSFRANYGYTF.